A single TCR beta chain is shown here with its context. Its specificity is not known. This sample stems from a study of somatic mutations in cytotoxic T cells in rheumatoid arthritis. The overall study: There were some V beta antibody-stained T-cell populations flow-sorted at nearly 100% purity, and these included V beta1+ cells sequenced for TCRB.

Authors' analysis steps: Published virus-specific TCRB sequences matched only a few of the patient CD8+ clones exceeding 1%. Here immunoSEQ multiplex PCR was the method, and the copy in TCRdb shows in-frame clones only, minus some. The V and J calls and clone size come from that table; D and trimming were worked out from the DNA. The sample consists of roughly 20,000 clones, approximately 84% of them appearing once. Findings of the study overall: It was found that CD8+ T-cell clonality in rheumatoid arthritis patients did not differ significantly from that in age-matched healthy controls. CD8+ clonality rose with age in rheumatoid arthritis patients, unlike in healthy controls.

CDR3 length: 14 residues. This chain connects TRBV21-1 to TRBJ2-2; no check of the table's D call, TRBD1, against the DNA was made. TRBV21-1 represents a pseudogene. The sample consisted of CD8+ T cells sorted from blood. This receptor was obtained from an adult with rheumatoid arthritis. CDR3 DNA: TGTGCCAGCAGCAAGACAGGGTGCCCCGGGGAGCTGTTTTTT. The encoded protein is CASSKTGCPGELFF.